The T cell receptor beta chain described here comes from a study of T cell responses to AZD1222 COVID-19 vaccine. Study outcomes and limitations: The peak T cell response came first, and repertoires were sampled only after it. Donors were mostly white British, more females; clonal diversity possibly underestimated. Baseline seropositivity occurred in only a handful of AZD1222 recipients.

Sample share makes this clone medium-sized. Its antigen is not known. V lost 2 bases to trimming and J lost 4 bases; unmatched junction nucleotides: 0. Germline V gene data show CDR1 as MRHNA and CDR2 as SNTAGT. The CDR3 extends over 14 amino acids. TCRdb's table, derived via immunoSEQ multiplex PCR, lists solely in-frame clones and lacks some. This table holds 150,000 to 200,000 clones, around 90% found once. This clonotype was obtained from an adult who received the AZD1222 COVID-19 vaccine. The sample in question was peripheral blood, obtained 28 days after the second AZD1222 dose. The V and J genes are TRBV6-4 and TRBJ2-3, with 10 nucleotides matching TRBD1. CDR3 coding DNA: TGTGCCAGCAGTGACGGACAGGGGGCAGATACGCAGTATTTT. Protein: CASSDGQGADTQYF.